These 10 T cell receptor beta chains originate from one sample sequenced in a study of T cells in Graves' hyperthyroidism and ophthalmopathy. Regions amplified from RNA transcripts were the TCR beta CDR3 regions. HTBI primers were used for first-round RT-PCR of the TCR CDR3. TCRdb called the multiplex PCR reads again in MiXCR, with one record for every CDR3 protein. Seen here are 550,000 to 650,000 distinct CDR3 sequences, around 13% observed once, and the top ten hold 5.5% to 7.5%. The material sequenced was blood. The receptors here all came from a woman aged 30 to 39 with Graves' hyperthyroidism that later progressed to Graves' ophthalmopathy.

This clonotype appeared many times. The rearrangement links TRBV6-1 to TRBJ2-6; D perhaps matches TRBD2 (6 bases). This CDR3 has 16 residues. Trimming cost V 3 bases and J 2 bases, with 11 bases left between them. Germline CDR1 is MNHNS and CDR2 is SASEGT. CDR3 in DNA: TGTGCCAGCAGTGATTCCCGGGGGACTGGGGCCAACGTCCTGACTTTC. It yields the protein CASSDSRGTGANVLTF.

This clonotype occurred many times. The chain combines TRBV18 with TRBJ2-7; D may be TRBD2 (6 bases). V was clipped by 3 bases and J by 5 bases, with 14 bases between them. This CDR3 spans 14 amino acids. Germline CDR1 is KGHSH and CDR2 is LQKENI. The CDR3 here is CASSPRLDSNEQYF. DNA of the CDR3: TGTGCCAGCTCACCCCGACTAGACTCGAACGAGCAGTACTTC.

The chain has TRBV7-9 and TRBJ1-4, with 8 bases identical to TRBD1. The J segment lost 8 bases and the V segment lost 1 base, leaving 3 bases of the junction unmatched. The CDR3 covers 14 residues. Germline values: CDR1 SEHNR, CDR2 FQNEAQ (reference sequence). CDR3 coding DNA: TGTGCCAGCAGCTTAGGGGCAGGGGGCGAAAAACTGTTTTTT. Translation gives CASSLGAGGEKLFF.

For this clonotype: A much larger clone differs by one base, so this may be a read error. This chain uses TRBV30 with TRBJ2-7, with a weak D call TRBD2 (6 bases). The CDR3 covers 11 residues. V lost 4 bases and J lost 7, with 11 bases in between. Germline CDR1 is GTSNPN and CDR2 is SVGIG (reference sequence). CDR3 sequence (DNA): TGTGCCTGGACCCGGGAGAATGAGCAGTACTTC. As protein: CAWTRENEQYF.

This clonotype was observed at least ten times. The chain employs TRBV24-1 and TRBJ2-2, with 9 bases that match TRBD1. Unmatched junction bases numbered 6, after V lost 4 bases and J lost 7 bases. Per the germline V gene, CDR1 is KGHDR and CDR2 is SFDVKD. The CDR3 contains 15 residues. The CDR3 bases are TGTGCCACCAGTGAAAAACGGACAGGGGACGGGGAGCTGTTTTTT. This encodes CATSEKRTGDGELFF.

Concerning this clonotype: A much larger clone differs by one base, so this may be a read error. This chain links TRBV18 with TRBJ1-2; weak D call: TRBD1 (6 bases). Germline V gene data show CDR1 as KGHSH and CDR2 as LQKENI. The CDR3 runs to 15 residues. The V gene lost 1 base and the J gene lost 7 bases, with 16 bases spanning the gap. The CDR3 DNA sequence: TGTGCCAGCTCACCACTGGACAGCCCTACCTCTGGCTACACCTTC. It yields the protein CASSPLDSPTSGYTF.

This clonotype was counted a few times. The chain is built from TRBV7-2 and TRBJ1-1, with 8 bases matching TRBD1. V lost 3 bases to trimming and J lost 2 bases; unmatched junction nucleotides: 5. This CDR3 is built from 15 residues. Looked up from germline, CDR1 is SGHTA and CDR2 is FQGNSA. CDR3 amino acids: CASSLTGVGNTEAFF. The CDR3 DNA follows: TGTGCCAGCAGCTTGACAGGGGTGGGAAACACTGAAGCTTTCTTT. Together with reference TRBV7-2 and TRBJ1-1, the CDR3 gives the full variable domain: GAGVSQSPSNKVTEKGKDVELRCDPISGHTALYWYRQSLGQGLEFLIYFQGNSAPDKSGLPSDRFSAERTGGSVSTLTIQRTQQEDSAVYLCASSLTGVGNTEAFFGQGTRLTVV.

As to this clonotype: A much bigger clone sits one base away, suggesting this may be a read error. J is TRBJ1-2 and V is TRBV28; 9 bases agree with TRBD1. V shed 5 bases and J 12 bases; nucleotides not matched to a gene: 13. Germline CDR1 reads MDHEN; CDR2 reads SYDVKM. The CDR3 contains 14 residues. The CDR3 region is CASSSPGQGYDHTF. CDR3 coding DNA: TGTGCCAGCAGTAGTCCGGGACAGGGCTATGACCACACCTTC.

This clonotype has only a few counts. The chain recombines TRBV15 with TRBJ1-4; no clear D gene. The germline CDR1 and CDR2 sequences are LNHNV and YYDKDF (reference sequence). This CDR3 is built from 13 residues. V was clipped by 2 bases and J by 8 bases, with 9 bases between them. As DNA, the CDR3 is TGTGCCACCAGCAGAATCAGTTGGGAAAAACTGTTTTTT. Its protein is CATSRISWEKLFF.

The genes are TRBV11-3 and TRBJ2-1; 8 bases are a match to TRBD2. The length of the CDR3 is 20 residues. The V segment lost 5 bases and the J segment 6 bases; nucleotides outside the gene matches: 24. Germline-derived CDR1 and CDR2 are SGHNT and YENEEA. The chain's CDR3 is CASSQFGWGSSGSGGNEQFF. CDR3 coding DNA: TGTGCCAGCAGCCAGTTTGGGTGGGGGTCAAGCGGGAGCGGAGGCAATGAGCAGTTCTTC.